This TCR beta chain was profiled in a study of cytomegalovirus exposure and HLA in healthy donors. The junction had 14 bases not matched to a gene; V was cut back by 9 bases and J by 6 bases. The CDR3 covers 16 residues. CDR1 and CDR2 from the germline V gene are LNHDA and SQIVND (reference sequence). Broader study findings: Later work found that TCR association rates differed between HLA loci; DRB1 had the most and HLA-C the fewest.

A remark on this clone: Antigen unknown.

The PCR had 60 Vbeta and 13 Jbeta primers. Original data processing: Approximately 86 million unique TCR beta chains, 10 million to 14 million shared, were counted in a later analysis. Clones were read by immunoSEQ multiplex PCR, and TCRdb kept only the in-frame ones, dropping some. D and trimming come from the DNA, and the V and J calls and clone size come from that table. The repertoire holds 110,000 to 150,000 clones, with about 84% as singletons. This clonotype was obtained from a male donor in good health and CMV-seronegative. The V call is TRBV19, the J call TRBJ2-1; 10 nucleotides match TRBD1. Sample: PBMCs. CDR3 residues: CASKRQGQGYGNEQFF. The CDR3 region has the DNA TGTGCCAGCAAGCGCCAGGGACAGGGGTATGGCAATGAGCAGTTCTTC.